Listed here are 10 T cell receptor beta chains from one sample, sequenced in a study of T cells in Graves' hyperthyroidism and ophthalmopathy. It was RNA transcripts that yielded the amplified TCR beta CDR3 regions. The HTBI set primed first-round TCR CDR3 RT-PCR. TCRdb re-called the multiplex PCR reads through MiXCR, storing one row per CDR3 protein. The sample contains approximately 400,000 distinct CDR3 sequences, approximately 14% of which appear only once. Sequencing used blood. The receptors stem from a woman between 18 and 29 years old with Graves' hyperthyroidism that later progressed to Graves' ophthalmopathy.

This clonotype was detected a few times. The chain has TRBV5-4 and TRBJ1-4; 8 nucleotides line up with TRBD1. The junction had 6 bases not matched to a gene; V was cut back by 5 bases and J by 0 bases. This CDR3 is built from 16 residues. Germline lookup yields CDR1 SGHNT and CDR2 YYREEE (reference sequence). CDR3 in amino acids: CASSSKTGATNEKLFF. The CDR3 DNA reads TGTGCCAGCAGTTCGAAGACAGGGGCAACTAATGAAAAACTGTTTTTT.

This clonotype was seen at least ten times. The chain recombines TRBV30 with TRBJ1-5; 8 bases line up with TRBD1. With 2 bases clipped from V and 6 bases from J, the junction kept 3 bases outside the gene matches. The CDR3 totals 13 residues. Germline V gene sequence: CDR1 GTSNPN, CDR2 SVGIG (reference sequence). The CDR3 loop reads CAWSPTGGQPQHF. The CDR3 bases are TGTGCCTGGAGTCCTACAGGGGGTCAGCCCCAGCATTTT. Full variable domain (missing parts from reference TRBV30 and TRBJ1-5): SQTIHQWPATLVQPVGSPLSLECTVEGTSNPNLYWYRQAAGRGLQLLFYSVGIGQISSEVPQNLSASRPQDRQFILSSKKLLLSDSGFYLCAWSPTGGQPQHFGDGTRLSIL.

This clonotype was observed many times. V and J are TRBV29-1 and TRBJ2-3; D gene ambiguous. CDR3 length: 13 residues. Trimming cost V 3 bases and J 2 bases, with 9 bases left between them. CDR1 and CDR2 (germline): SQVTM, ANQGSEA. The DNA of the CDR3 is TGCAGCGTTGAGACGGATTACACAGATACGCAGTATTTT. Residues: CSVETDYTDTQYF.

The V gene is TRBV10-3, the J gene TRBJ2-7; 7 bases align to TRBD2. CDR1 and CDR2 (germline): ENHRY, SYGVKD. The CDR3 has 15 amino acids. V lost 3 bases to trimming and J lost 7 bases; unmatched junction nucleotides: 12. This CDR3 is CAISEAGRPSGEQYF. For the CDR3, the DNA is TGTGCCATCAGTGAAGCCGGCAGACCTAGCGGTGAGCAGTACTTC.

The table lists this clonotype with a few counts. The chain employs TRBV18 and TRBJ2-6, with D uncertain. There are 18 residues in the CDR3. Germline CDR1 is KGHSH and CDR2 is LQKENI. V lost 5 bases and J 2 bases, leaving 19 bases between the germline ends. Here the CDR3 DNA reads TGTGCCAGCTCAAAACCGGGTCAAATTCTTACTGGGGCCAACGTCCTGACTTTC. It translates to CASSKPGQILTGANVLTF. The entire variable domain, with the rest obtained from reference TRBV18 and TRBJ2-6, is as follows: NAGVMQNPRHLVRRRGQEARLRCSPMKGHSHVYWYRQLPEEGLKFMVYLQKENIIDESGMPKERFSAEFPKEGPSILRIQQVVRGDSAAYFCASSKPGQILTGANVLTFGAGSRLTVL.

This clonotype was picked up many times. The chain joins TRBV28 to TRBJ2-1; 9 bases fit TRBD2. This CDR3 has 16 residues. Looked up from germline, CDR1 is MDHEN and CDR2 is SYDVKM. Losses at the gene ends were 4 bases for V and 5 bases for J; bases not matched to a gene: 9. Written as DNA, the CDR3 is TGTGCCAGCAGTTCATTAGCGGGAGAGGCCCACAATGAGCAGTTCTTC. Protein product: CASSSLAGEAHNEQFF.

This clonotype appeared a few times. This chain joins TRBV20-1 and TRBJ1-5; unclear D gene. Trimming pared 2 bases from V and 9 bases from J, leaving 14 bases between. CDR3 size: 13 residues. Per the germline V gene, CDR1 is DFQATT and CDR2 is SNEGSKA (reference sequence). This CDR3 reads CSARRTDLSPQHF. CDR3 DNA sequence: TGCAGTGCTAGACGGACCGACCTTTCGCCCCAGCATTTT.

About this clonotype itself: Given a much more abundant clone one base away, this may be a read error. The rearrangement uses TRBV28 and TRBJ2-3, with 9 bases aligning to TRBD1. Looked up from germline, CDR1 is MDHEN and CDR2 is SYDVKM. The CDR3 spans 13 residues. J gave up 7 bases and V 11 bases, and 10 bases lay outside the gene matches. DNA of the CDR3: TGTGCCGGCTCGGACAGGGGCGTGAATACGCAGTATTTT. This encodes CAGSDRGVNTQYF.

This rearrangement joins TRBV12-3 or TRBV12-4 to TRBJ2-3, with 7 bases identical to TRBD2. The CDR3 loop spans 17 amino acids. Trimming took 8 bases from V and 2 from J; bases not matched to a gene: 16. In DNA form, the CDR3 reads TGTGCCAGCGATTGGGGACTCAGACTAGCAGTCACAGATACGCAGTATTTT. The encoded protein is CASDWGLRLAVTDTQYF.

The table lists this clonotype with many counts. This sequence joins TRBV29-1 and TRBJ2-7; TRBD2 agrees at 9 bases. Germline CDR1 is SQVTM and CDR2 is ANQGSEA. The ends lost 6 bases at V and 2 bases at J; junction bases unmatched: 8. The CDR3 extends over 14 amino acids. The DNA for the CDR3 is TGCAGCGTCCGGAGGACTAGCGAAGCCTACGAGCAGTACTTC. Translation gives CSVRRTSEAYEQYF.